Reported below is one T cell receptor (beta chain). The antigen is undetermined. This sample is part of a study of T cell responses to AZD1222 COVID-19 vaccine. V trimming: 9 bases; J trimming: 6 bases; junction bases outside the gene matches: 8. Germline CDR1 LNHDA, CDR2 SQIVND (reference sequence). This CDR3 spans 14 amino acids. Study-level findings and limits: Spike-specific TCR breadth and depth were elevated following two AZD1222 doses.

Sequenced by immunoSEQ multiplex PCR; TCRdb stores in-frame clones only, minus some. Of fewer than 120,000 clones in the sample, about 88% were seen once. This sequence was found in an adult in good health. The chain joins TRBV19 to TRBJ2-2; the match to TRBD2 covers 9 bases. The material was peripheral blood, obtained on day 0 of AZD1222 vaccination. In DNA form, the CDR3 reads TGTGCCAGCCGATTAGCGGGGGTCGCCGGGGAGCTGTTTTTT. It encodes CASRLAGVAGELFF.